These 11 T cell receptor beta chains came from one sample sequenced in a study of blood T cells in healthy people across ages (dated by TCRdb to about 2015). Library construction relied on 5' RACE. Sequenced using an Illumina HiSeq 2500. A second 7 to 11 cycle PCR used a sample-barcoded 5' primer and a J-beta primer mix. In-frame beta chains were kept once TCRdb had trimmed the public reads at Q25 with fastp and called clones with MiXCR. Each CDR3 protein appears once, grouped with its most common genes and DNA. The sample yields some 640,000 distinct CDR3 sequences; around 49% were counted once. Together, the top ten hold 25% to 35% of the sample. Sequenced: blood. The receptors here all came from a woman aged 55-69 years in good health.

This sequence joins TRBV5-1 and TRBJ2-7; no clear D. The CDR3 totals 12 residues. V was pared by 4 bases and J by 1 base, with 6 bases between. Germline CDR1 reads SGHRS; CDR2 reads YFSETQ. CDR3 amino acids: CASSTESYEQYF. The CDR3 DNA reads TGCGCCAGCAGCACCGAATCCTACGAGCAGTACTTC.

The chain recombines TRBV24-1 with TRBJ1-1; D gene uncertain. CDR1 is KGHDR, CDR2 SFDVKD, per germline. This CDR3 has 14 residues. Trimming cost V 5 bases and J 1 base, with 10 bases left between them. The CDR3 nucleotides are TGTGCCACCAGTGCGGGATATAAGAACACTGAAGCTTTCTTT. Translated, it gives CATSAGYKNTEAFF.

CDR3 sequence reads: CASSPGGTSGPYYEQYF. The CDR3 bases are TGTGCCAGCAGTCCCGGCGGGACTAGCGGGCCCTACTACGAGCAGTACTTC. The J gene is TRBJ2-7, the V gene TRBV28, with 12 bases that match TRBD2. Per germline, CDR1 MDHEN and CDR2 SYDVKM. V lost 5 bases to trimming and J lost 3 bases; unmatched junction nucleotides: 11. The CDR3 covers 17 residues.

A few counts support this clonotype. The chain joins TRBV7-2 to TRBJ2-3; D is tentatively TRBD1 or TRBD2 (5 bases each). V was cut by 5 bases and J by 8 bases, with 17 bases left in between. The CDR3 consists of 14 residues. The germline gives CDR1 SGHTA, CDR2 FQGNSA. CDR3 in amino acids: CASSLRGDEGTQYF. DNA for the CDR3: TGTGCCAGCAGCCTGAGGGGAGACGAAGGTACGCAGTATTTT.

This chain's CDR3 is CASSQLALSTDTQYF. The CDR3 region has the DNA TGTGCCAGCAGCCAACTAGCGCTTAGCACAGATACGCAGTATTTT. The chain employs TRBV25-1 and TRBJ2-3, with 7 nucleotides matching TRBD2. The J segment lost 0 bases and the V segment lost 6 bases, leaving 6 bases of the junction unmatched. The CDR3 extends over 15 amino acids. In germline, CDR1 is MGHDK, CDR2 SYGVNS.

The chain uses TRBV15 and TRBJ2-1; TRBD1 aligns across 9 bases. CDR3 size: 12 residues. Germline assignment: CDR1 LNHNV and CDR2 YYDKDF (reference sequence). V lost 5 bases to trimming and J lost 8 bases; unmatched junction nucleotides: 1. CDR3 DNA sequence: TGTGCCACCAGCGGACAGGGGTATGAGCAGTTCTTC. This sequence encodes CATSGQGYEQFF.

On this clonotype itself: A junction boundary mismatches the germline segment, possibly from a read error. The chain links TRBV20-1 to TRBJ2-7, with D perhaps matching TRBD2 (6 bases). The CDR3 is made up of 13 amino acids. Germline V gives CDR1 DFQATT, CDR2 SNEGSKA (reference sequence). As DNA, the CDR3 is TGCGGTGCAACTGTCCCCCGGAGGGACGAGCAGTACTTC. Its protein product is CGATVPRRDEQYF.

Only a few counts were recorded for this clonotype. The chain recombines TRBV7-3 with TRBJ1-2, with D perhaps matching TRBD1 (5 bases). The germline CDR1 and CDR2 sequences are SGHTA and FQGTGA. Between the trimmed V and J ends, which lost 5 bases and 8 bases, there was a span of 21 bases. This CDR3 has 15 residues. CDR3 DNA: TGTGCCAGCAGCGATTATGGGGCAGGATCAAGCGGCTACACCTTC. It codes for CASSDYGAGSSGYTF.

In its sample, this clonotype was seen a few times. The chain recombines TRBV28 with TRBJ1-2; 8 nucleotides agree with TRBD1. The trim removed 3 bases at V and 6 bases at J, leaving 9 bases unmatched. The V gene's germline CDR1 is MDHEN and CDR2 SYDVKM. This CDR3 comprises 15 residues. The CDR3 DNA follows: TGTGCCAGCAGTTTCCTGGACAGGGAGGATAATGGCTACACCTTC. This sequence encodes CASSFLDREDNGYTF.

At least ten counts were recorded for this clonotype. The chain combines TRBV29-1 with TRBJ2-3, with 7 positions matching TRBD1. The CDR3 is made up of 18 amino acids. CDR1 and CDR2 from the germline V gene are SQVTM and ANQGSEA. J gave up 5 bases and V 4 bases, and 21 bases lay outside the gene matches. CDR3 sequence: CSVGIRDRLLSVQDTQYF. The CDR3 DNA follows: TGCAGCGTTGGAATCCGGGACAGATTGTTGTCGGTGCAAGATACGCAGTATTTT.

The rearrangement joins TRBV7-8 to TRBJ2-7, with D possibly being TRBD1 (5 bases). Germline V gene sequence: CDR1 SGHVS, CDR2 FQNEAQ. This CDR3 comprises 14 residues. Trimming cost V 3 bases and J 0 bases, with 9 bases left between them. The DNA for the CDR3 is TGTGCCAGCAGCTTCCGGACACACTCCTACGAGCAGTACTTC. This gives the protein CASSFRTHSYEQYF.